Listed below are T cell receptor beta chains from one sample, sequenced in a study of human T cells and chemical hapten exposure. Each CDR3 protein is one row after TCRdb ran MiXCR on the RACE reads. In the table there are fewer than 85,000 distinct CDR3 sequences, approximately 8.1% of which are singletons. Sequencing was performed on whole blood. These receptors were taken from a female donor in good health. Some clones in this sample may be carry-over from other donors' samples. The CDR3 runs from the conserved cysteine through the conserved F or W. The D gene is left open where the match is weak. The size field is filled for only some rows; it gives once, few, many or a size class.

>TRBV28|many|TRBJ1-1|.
CASSGENTEAFF
TGTGCCAGCAGTGGGGAGAACACTGAAGCTTTCTTT
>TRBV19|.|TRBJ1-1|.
CASSSPGGARGTEAFF
TGTGCCAGTAGTTCGCCAGGTGGGGCGAGGGGCACTGAAGCTTTCTTT
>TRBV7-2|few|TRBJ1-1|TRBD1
CASSLDRSLTEAFF
TGTGCCAGCAGTTTGGACAGGTCGTTAACTGAAGCTTTCTTT
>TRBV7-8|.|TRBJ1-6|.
CASSLVVRGFSRSPLHF
TGTGCCAGCAGCTTAGTGGTCAGGGGCTTTTCTCGTTCACCCCTCCACTTT
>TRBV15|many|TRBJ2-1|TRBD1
CATSTGTGEFGEQFF
TGTGCCACCAGCACCGGGACAGGGGAGTTCGGTGAGCAGTTCTTC
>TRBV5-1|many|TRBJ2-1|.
CASSLAPQGHRVNEQFF
TGCGCCAGCAGCTTGGCCCCACAGGGACACAGGGTCAATGAGCAGTTCTTC
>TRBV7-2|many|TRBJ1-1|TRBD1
CASSIGEGVQGRSTEAFF
TGTGCCAGCAGCATAGGGGAGGGAGTACAGGGGAGAAGCACTGAAGCTTTCTTT
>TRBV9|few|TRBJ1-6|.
CASSVKGPPLHF
TGTGCCAGCAGCGTAAAGGGCCCACCCCTCCACTTT
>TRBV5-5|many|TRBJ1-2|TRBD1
CASSYPSQGQGGHYGYTF
TGTGCCAGCAGCTACCCGAGCCAGGGACAGGGCGGACACTATGGCTACACCTTC
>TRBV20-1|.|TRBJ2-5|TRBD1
CSAREKGAHQETQYF
TGCAGTGCTAGAGAGAAGGGGGCGCATCAAGAGACCCAGTACTTC
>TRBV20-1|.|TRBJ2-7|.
CSARGPYEQYF
TGCAGTGCTAGGGGTCCCTACGAGCAGTACTTC
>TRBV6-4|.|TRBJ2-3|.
CASSDLAQSRQYF
TGTGCCAGCAGTGACCTGGCCCAATCCAGGCAGTATTTT
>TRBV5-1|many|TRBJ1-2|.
CASSLMQLNYGYTF
TGCGCCAGCAGCTTGATGCAACTGAACTATGGCTACACCTTC
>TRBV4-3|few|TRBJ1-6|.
CASSQGVSNSPLHF
TGCGCCAGCAGCCAAGGAGTCAGTAATTCACCCCTCCACTTT
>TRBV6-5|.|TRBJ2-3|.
CASRFTSTDTQYF
TGTGCCAGCAGATTCACATCCACAGATACGCAGTATTTT
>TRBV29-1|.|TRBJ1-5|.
CSVEFGGYDQPQHF
TGCAGCGTTGAATTTGGAGGATACGATCAGCCCCAGCATTTT
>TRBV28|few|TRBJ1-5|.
CASIPGGVSRQPQHF
TGTGCCAGCATCCCCGGCGGGGTATCGCGGCAGCCCCAGCATTTT
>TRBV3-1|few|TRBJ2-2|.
CASSQDRSPNTGELFF
TGTGCCAGCAGCCAGGACAGATCACCGAACACCGGGGAGCTGTTTTTT
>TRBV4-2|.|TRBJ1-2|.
CASSQERAGNYGYTF
TGTGCCAGCAGCCAGGAACGGGCGGGGAACTATGGCTACACCTTC
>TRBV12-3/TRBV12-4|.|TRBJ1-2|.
CASSLDAGTLGDYGYTF
TGTGCCAGCAGTTTAGACGCAGGCACCCTCGGGGACTATGGCTACACCTTC
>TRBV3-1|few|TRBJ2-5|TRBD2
CASSQEYRGGQETQYF
TGTGCCAGCAGCCAAGAGTATCGCGGGGGCCAAGAGACCCAGTACTTC
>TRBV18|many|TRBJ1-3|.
CASSPDRSPSGNTIYF
TGTGCCAGCTCACCCGACAGGAGCCCCTCTGGAAACACCATATATTTT
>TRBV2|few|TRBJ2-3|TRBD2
CASRRQARGISTDTQYF
TGTGCCAGCAGACGCCAGGCGCGGGGGATAAGCACAGATACGCAGTATTTT
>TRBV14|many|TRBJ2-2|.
CASSPGHVDPLTGELFF
TGTGCCAGCAGCCCGGGACATGTCGATCCTCTAACCGGGGAGCTGTTTTTT
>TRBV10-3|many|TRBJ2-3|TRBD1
CAISEIRDRDLYTDTQYF
TGTGCCATCAGTGAGATCAGGGACAGGGACCTATACACAGATACGCAGTATTTT
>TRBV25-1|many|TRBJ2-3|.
CASSDTPLWAGLTHSTDTQYF
TGTGCCAGCAGTGACACCCCCCTCTGGGCAGGACTAACACACAGCACAGATACGCAGTATTTT
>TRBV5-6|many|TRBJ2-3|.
CASSLSPGTSTDTQYF
TGTGCCAGCAGCTTGTCGCCGGGGACTAGCACAGATACGCAGTATTTT
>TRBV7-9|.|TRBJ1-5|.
CASSGRSYQPQHF
TGTGCCAGCAGCGGCAGATCCTATCAGCCCCAGCATTTT
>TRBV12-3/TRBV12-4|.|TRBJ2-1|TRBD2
CASRLALLAGGVHEQFF
TGTGCCAGCAGATTAGCCCTACTAGCGGGGGGGGTCCATGAGCAGTTCTTC
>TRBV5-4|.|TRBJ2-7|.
CASSLSTGTGASYERYF
TGTGCCAGCAGCTTGTCAACAGGGACTGGGGCATCCTACGAGCGGTACTTC
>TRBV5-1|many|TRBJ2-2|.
CASSPRGRGTGELFF
TGCGCCAGCAGCCCGAGGGGAAGGGGCACCGGGGAGCTGTTTTTT